These 3 T cell receptor beta chains share one sample of origin, sequenced in a study of blood T cells in healthy people across ages. The authors ran a second PCR of about 7 to 11 cycles using a sample-barcoded 5' primer and a J-beta primer mix. Using its own MiXCR run on the 5' RACE reads, TCRdb lists one record per CDR3 protein. The data hold about 1.8 million distinct CDR3 sequences, with 49% observed a single time. The material sequenced was blood. The receptor set was obtained from a woman aged 40 to 50 in good health.

Details on this clonotype: Germline and junction disagree at one end, which may indicate a read error. The rearrangement joins TRBV7-8 to TRBJ2-1, with D hard to call. This CDR3 has 17 amino acids. CDR1 SGHVS and CDR2 FQNEAQ come from the germline V gene. Here the CDR3 DNA reads TGTGTCAGCAGCTTAGAGGTCGGACCGAGCTCCTACAATGAGCAGTTCTTC. It translates to CVSSLEVGPSSYNEQFF.

The chain combines TRBV20-1 with TRBJ2-6, with D hard to call. CDR1 and CDR2 from the germline V gene are DFQATT and SNEGSKA (reference sequence). The CDR3 sequence is 15 residues long. V was cut by 3 bases and J by 0 bases, with 9 bases left in between. CDR3 residues: CSASQGPSGANVLTF. CDR3 bases: TGCAGTGCTAGTCAAGGCCCCTCTGGGGCCAACGTCCTGACTTTC.

The chain links TRBV4-3 to TRBJ2-5, with TRBD2 matching 8 bases. The DNA end favors TRBJ2-7, so the J call may be wrong. The CDR3 has 15 amino acids. CDR1 is LGHNA and CDR2 is YSLEER in the germline V gene. The CDR3 DNA reads TGCGCCAGCAGCCACCCACTAGCGGTTCCGGGCGAGCAGTACTTC. Protein sequence: CASSHPLAVPGEQYF.